These 6 T cell receptor beta chains originate from one sample sequenced in a study of OX40 agonist ivuxolimab in advanced cancers. Generated by immunoSEQ multiplex PCR, the TCRdb table keeps only in-frame clones and is missing some. The table includes around 56,000 clones, nearly 90% detected once. Specimen: CD4+ or CD8+ T cells sorted from blood, collected in a trial of the OX40 agonist ivuxolimab. These TCRs come from an adult with an advanced solid tumor such as melanoma, head and neck, liver or kidney cancer.

The rearrangement joins TRBV10-2 to TRBJ2-3, with D tentatively TRBD1 or TRBD2 (5 bases each). The CDR3 covers 14 residues. The V gene lost 6 bases and the J gene lost 1 base, with 11 bases spanning the gap. Germline V gene data show CDR1 as WSHSY and CDR2 as SAAADI. As DNA, the CDR3 is TGCGCCAGCAGCCCTGTGGGGGGCACAGATACGCAGTATTTT. This gives the protein CASSPVGGTDTQYF.

This clone is a singleton in its sample. Here the CDR3 reads CASSEPAGELFF. The CDR3 DNA is TGTGCCAGCAGTGAACCTGCCGGGGAGCTGTTTTTT. The chain carries TRBV2 and TRBJ2-2; D is unresolved. Per germline, CDR1 SNHLY and CDR2 FYNNEI. V lost 2 bases to trimming and J lost 6 bases, with 4 bases between them. This CDR3 region has 12 residues.

V usage is TRBV6-1 and J usage is TRBJ2-1; D gene ambiguous. Germline V CDR1 and CDR2: MNHNS, SASEGT. V lost 3 bases and J lost 0, with 6 bases in between. The CDR3 extends over 14 amino acids. The CDR3 reads CASSEDGSYNEQFF. The CDR3, as DNA: TGTGCCAGCAGTGAGGACGGCTCCTACAATGAGCAGTTCTTC.

About this clone: This specimen includes other DNA sequences encoding the same CDR3. The gene calls are TRBV19 and TRBJ1-1; D remains ambiguous. V dropped 5 bases and J dropped 0 bases, with 7 bases sitting between them. CDR1 and CDR2 from the germline V gene are LNHDA and SQIVND (reference sequence). The CDR3 has 13 amino acids. The CDR3 DNA reads TGTGCCAGTAGTTACACGCTGAACACTGAAGCTTTCTTT. It translates to CASSYTLNTEAFF.

The chain's CDR3 is CASSLNIHNEQFF. CDR3 nucleotides: TGCGCCAGCAGCTTAAACATACACAATGAGCAGTTCTTC. V is TRBV5-1 and J is TRBJ2-1; D is unresolved. Trimming took off 2 bases at V and 5 bases at J, with 8 bases between the two ends. The CDR3 spans 13 residues. In germline, CDR1 is SGHRS, CDR2 YFSETQ.

The rearrangement uses TRBV11-3 and TRBJ2-3, with 8 positions matching TRBD1. The CDR3 is 15 residues long. The trim removed 2 bases at V and 4 bases at J, leaving 5 bases unmatched. CDR1 SGHNT and CDR2 YENEEA come from the germline V gene. CDR3 DNA: TGTGCCAGCAGCTTAAGACAGGGGAGCGCAGATACGCAGTATTTT. Translated: CASSLRQGSADTQYF.